This T cell receptor beta chain was recorded in a study of naive CD8 T cells in extremely preterm neonates. About this clone itself: The antigen is undetermined.

Germline CDR1 reads SGHDT; CDR2 reads YYEEEE. The CDR3 runs 16 residues. V trimming: 0 bases; J trimming: 6 bases; junction bases outside the gene matches: 10. Libraries were prepared by immunoSEQ multiplex PCR; TCRdb keeps only in-frame clonotypes and omits some of them. This table holds some 7,400 clones, 98% found once. Study results and limitations: Preterm infants showed shorter CDR3s, fewer N additions and less trimming than older groups.

Healthy children aged about 15-60 months having elective surgery, and healthy nonsmoking adults, gave blood. Aged about 20-55 years with median approximately 39 years, adult controls were healthy nonsmokers. The specimen sequenced was naive CD8+ T cells from blood. The rearrangement links TRBV5-6 to TRBJ2-3; 7 nucleotides match TRBD2. The receptor's source is a human donor in good health. The chain's CDR3 is CASSLGGGGLGDTQYF. The DNA of the CDR3 is TGTGCCAGCAGCTTGGGGGGGGGAGGCCTAGGTGATACGCAGTATTTT.